The TCR beta chain described here comes from a study of T cell responses to AZD1222 COVID-19 vaccine. Study-wide findings and caveats: Spike was spanned by vaccine-associated CD4 TCRs, with dominance at 160-218 and 743-854. The donor group comprised mostly white British people and more females; the analysis possibly underestimated clonal diversity.

J lost 8 bases, V lost 0 bases, and 6 bases had no gene match. The CDR3 runs 15 residues. CDR1 is LGHNA and CDR2 is YNFKEQ in the germline V gene. Notes on this clone: What it binds is unknown.

Profiling relied on immunoSEQ multiplex PCR, and the TCRdb table lists in-frame clones only, not all of them. Of fewer than 250,000 clones in the sample, approximately 94% were seen once. This chain connects TRBV4-2 to TRBJ1-4; 7 nucleotides agree with TRBD1. The receptor's source is an adult in good health. The sequenced sample was peripheral blood, obtained on day 0 of MenACWY control vaccination. The CDR3 sequence: CASSQETGKDEKLFF. The CDR3 region has the DNA TGTGCCAGCAGCCAAGAGACAGGGAAGGACGAAAAACTGTTTTTT.